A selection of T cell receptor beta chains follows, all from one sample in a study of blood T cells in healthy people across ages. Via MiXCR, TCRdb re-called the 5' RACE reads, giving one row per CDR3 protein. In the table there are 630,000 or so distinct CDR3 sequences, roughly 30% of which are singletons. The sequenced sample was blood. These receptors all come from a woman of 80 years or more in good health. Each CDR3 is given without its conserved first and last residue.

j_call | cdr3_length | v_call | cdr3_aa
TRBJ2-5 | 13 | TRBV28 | ASTSPGQGEIAQY
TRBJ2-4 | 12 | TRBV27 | ASSQGQVLNIQY
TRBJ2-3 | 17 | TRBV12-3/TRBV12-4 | ASSSLFQVGRVAPDAEY
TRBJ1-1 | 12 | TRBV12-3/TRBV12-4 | ASSLFQANTEAF
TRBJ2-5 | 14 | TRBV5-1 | ASSTLFSGPRESQY
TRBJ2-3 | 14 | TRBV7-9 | ASSPEVYSMADTQY
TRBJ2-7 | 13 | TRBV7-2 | ASSLGQGRVYEQY
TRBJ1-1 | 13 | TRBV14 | ASSQDRFGQPEAF
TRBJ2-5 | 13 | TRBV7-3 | ASSLRRGGQETQY
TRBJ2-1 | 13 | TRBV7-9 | ASSTPGLAGGPAF
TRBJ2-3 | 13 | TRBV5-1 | ASSPRQGEADTQY
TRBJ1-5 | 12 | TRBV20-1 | SASTGTGGQPQH
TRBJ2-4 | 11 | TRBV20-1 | SGQFIGKNIQY
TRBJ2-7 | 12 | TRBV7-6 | ASSPNRGLYEQY
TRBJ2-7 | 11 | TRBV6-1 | ASSVGQTYEQY